These 27 T cell receptor beta chains share one sample of origin, sequenced in a study of long-term antiretroviral therapy in people with HIV. Runs used v3.0 of the immunoSEQ assay and were done at survey level. The repertoire was sequenced with immunoSEQ multiplex PCR; TCRdb's copy has only in-frame clones and lacks some. The table records tens of thousands of clones, over 90% of them present only once. Sequenced here: unsorted PBMCs, sampled 5.3 years after starting antiretroviral therapy. All receptors come from a man aged 50 to 59 with HIV.

The chain is built from TRBV11-2 and TRBJ2-3, with a tentative D call TRBD1 (5 bases). The CDR3 covers 13 residues. Germline CDR1 SGHAT, CDR2 FQNNGV. The V end lost 5 bases, the J end lost 9 bases, and 15 bases lay between the germline ends. The CDR3 protein is CASSPDSYGTQYF. CDR3 DNA sequence: TGTGCCAGCAGCCCCGACAGTTACGGGACGCAGTATTTT.

This chain uses TRBV28 with TRBJ1-5; possible D gene TRBD1, 5 bases. V lost 5 bases and J lost 5, with 19 bases in between. The CDR3 extends over 16 amino acids. Germline V gene sequence: CDR1 MDHEN, CDR2 SYDVKM. CDR3: CASSPGPGRVDQPQHF. The CDR3 bases are TGTGCCAGCAGTCCTGGGCCAGGGAGGGTCGATCAGCCCCAGCATTTT.

The chain employs TRBV29-1 and TRBJ2-7; 12 bases align to TRBD1. Germline lookup yields CDR1 SQVTM and CDR2 ANQGSEA. V gave up 5 bases and J gave up 2 bases; unmatched junction bases: 4. CDR3 length equals 14 residues. DNA for the CDR3: TGCAGCGTTTGGGACAGGGGGCCTACCTACGAGCAGTACTTC. Protein sequence: CSVWDRGPTYEQYF.

The chain is built from TRBV5-1 and TRBJ2-3, with TRBD1 matching over 11 bases. Germline-derived CDR1 and CDR2 are SGHRS and YFSETQ. CDR3 length equals 14 residues. V shed 5 bases, J shed 3 bases, and the junction held 2 bases outside the gene matches. The CDR3 region has the DNA TGCGCCAGCAGTAGGGACAGGGGGACAGATACGCAGTATTTT. It codes for CASSRDRGTDTQYF.

The chain is built from TRBV7-2 and TRBJ2-1; 7 nucleotides align to TRBD1. Germline V CDR1 and CDR2: SGHTA, FQGNSA. V gave up 4 bases and J gave up 8 bases; unmatched junction bases: 2. CDR3 length equals 12 residues. CDR3 sequence: CASSWTGYEQFF. The DNA for the CDR3 is TGTGCCAGCAGCTGGACAGGTTATGAGCAGTTCTTC. Variable domain in full (rest from reference TRBV7-2 and TRBJ2-1): GAGVSQSPSNKVTEKGKDVELRCDPISGHTALYWYRQSLGQGLEFLIYFQGNSAPDKSGLPSDRFSAERTGGSVSTLTIQRTQQEDSAVYLCASSWTGYEQFFGPGTRLTVL.

CDR3 sequence reads: CASSVDPGQGQPQHF. As DNA, the CDR3 is TGTGCCAGCAGCGTAGATCCAGGGCAGGGTCAGCCCCAGCATTTT. The rearrangement joins TRBV9 to TRBJ1-5; a possible D gene is TRBD1 (5 bases). The CDR3 consists of 15 residues. Germline CDR1 SGDLS, CDR2 YYNGEE. V dropped 0 bases and J dropped 6 bases, with 13 bases sitting between them. Full variable domain (missing parts from reference TRBV9 and TRBJ1-5): DSGVTQTPKHLITATGQRVTLRCSPRSGDLSVYWYQQSLDQGLQFLIQYYNGEERAKGNILERFSAQQFPDLHSELNLSSLELGDSALYFCASSVDPGQGQPQHFGDGTRLSIL.

This chain connects TRBV6-1 to TRBJ2-7; D not certain. There are 15 residues in the CDR3. V gave up 6 bases and J gave up 0 bases, with 15 bases separating them. CDR1 is MNHNS and CDR2 is SASEGT in the germline V gene. The CDR3 here is CASSAATMSSYEQYF. The CDR3 DNA reads as TGTGCCAGCAGCGCGGCAACAATGAGCTCCTACGAGCAGTACTTC.

The chain is built from TRBV27 and TRBJ2-1; a weak D match, TRBD1 (5 bases). CDR1 is MNHEY, CDR2 SMNVEV, per germline (reference sequence). The length of the CDR3 is 15 residues. The V gene lost 6 bases and the J gene lost 3 bases, with 15 bases spanning the gap. The CDR3 sequence is CASRQTGGVYNEQFF. CDR3 DNA sequence: TGTGCCAGCAGACAAACAGGTGGGGTCTACAATGAGCAGTTCTTC.

The chain has TRBV6-6 and TRBJ2-7, with 10 bases identical to TRBD2. CDR3 length: 15 residues. The V and J ends lost 2 bases and 2 bases, in that order; junction bases with no gene match: 3. CDR1 and CDR2 (germline): MNHNY, SVGAGI (reference sequence). The CDR3 DNA is TGTGCCAGCAGTTACGGTCTAGCGGGGGCCTACGAGCAGTACTTC. It is translated as CASSYGLAGAYEQYF.

This chain links TRBV29-1 with TRBJ1-2; 9 bases fit TRBD1. Germline CDR1 SQVTM, CDR2 ANQGSEA. The CDR3 runs 14 residues. Unmatched junction bases numbered 10, after V lost 3 bases and J lost 8 bases. The CDR3, as DNA: TGCAGCGTTGACCTACAGGGGGCAATGGAAGGCTACACCTTC. Translated: CSVDLQGAMEGYTF.

This rearrangement joins TRBV9 to TRBJ1-3; D gene unclear. Germline CDR1 and CDR2: SGDLS and YYNGEE. V shed 4 bases and J shed 1 base, with 9 bases lying between them. The CDR3 covers 14 residues. The CDR3 DNA follows: TGTGCCAGCAGCCCGACGCAGTCTGGAAACACCATATATTTT. Translated: CASSPTQSGNTIYF.

The rearrangement joins TRBV19 to TRBJ1-2; D is perhaps TRBD1 (5 bases). This CDR3 spans 15 amino acids. V was cut by 2 bases and J by 4 bases, with 14 bases left in between. CDR1 and CDR2 (germline): LNHDA, SQIVND (reference sequence). CDR3 residues: CASSILTDNFYGYTF. The CDR3 DNA sequence: TGTGCCAGTAGTATACTGACGGACAACTTCTATGGCTACACCTTC.

The V gene is TRBV6-1, the J gene TRBJ1-1, with D perhaps TRBD1 (5 bases). The CDR3 totals 14 residues. Trimming removed 7 bases at V and 1 base at J, with 13 bases between. The germline CDR1 and CDR2 sequences are MNHNS and SASEGT. CDR3: CASKFREWNTEAFF. The CDR3 DNA sequence: TGTGCCAGCAAGTTCAGGGAATGGAACACTGAAGCTTTCTTT.

The CDR3 sequence: CASSFYSNEQFF. CDR3 in DNA: TGTGCCAGCAGTTTCTACAGCAATGAGCAGTTCTTC. The gene calls are TRBV28 and TRBJ2-1; no firm D call. Germline V gene lookup returns CDR1 MDHEN and CDR2 SYDVKM. V lost 3 bases, J lost 6 bases, and 6 bases lay in between. CDR3 length equals 12 residues. The complete variable domain, with remaining parts taken from reference TRBV28 and TRBJ2-1, reads DVKVTQSSRYLVKRTGEKVFLECVQDMDHENMFWYRQDPGLGLRLIYFSYDVKMKEKGDIPEGYSVSREKKERFSLILESASTNQTSMYLCASSFYSNEQFFGPGTRLTVL.

There are a few counts of this clone. This chain links TRBV7-6 with TRBJ2-1, with D perhaps matching TRBD2 (6 bases). V was trimmed by 5 bases and J by 2 bases, leaving 13 bases between them. This CDR3 comprises 15 residues. CDR1 and CDR2 (germline): SGHVS, FNYEAQ. In nucleotides, the CDR3 is TGTGCCAGCAGCCTGGGGACTTTTACCTACAATGAGCAGTTCTTC. Translated, it gives CASSLGTFTYNEQFF.

V gene TRBV2 combines with J gene TRBJ2-3; 11 nucleotides match TRBD2. From germline, CDR1 is SNHLY and CDR2 FYNNEI. The CDR3 runs to 15 residues. J gave up 2 bases and V 4 bases, and 2 bases lay outside the gene matches. DNA of the CDR3: TGTGCCAGCAGTGTACTAGCGGGGGTCACAGATACGCAGTATTTT. Its translation is CASSVLAGVTDTQYF. The whole variable domain, remainder taken from reference TRBV2 and TRBJ2-3, is EPEVTQTPSHQVTQMGQEVILRCVPISNHLYFYWYRQILGQKVEFLVSFYNNEISEKSEIFDDQFSVERPDGSNFTLKIRSTKLEDSAMYFCASSVLAGVTDTQYFGPGTRLTVL.

The chain joins TRBV2 to TRBJ2-7, with 12 nucleotides matching TRBD2. V was clipped by 5 bases and J by 0 bases; unmatched bases: 2. Germline V gene data show CDR1 as SNHLY and CDR2 as FYNNEI. CDR3 length: 15 residues. This CDR3 reads CASSPSGGGSYEQYF. DNA of the CDR3: TGTGCCAGCAGTCCTAGCGGGGGGGGCTCCTACGAGCAGTACTTC.

This chain joins TRBV19 and TRBJ1-2, with D hard to call. Trimming left V 8 bases short and J 3 bases short, with 13 bases between. The CDR3 runs 13 residues. Germline CDR1 is LNHDA and CDR2 is SQIVND (reference sequence). The CDR3 sequence: CASGQAPYYGYTF. CDR3 nucleotide sequence: TGTGCCAGTGGCCAGGCACCCTACTATGGCTACACCTTC.

This chain connects TRBV27 to TRBJ2-2, with 8 bases lining up with TRBD1. The CDR3 extends over 15 amino acids. Germline lookup yields CDR1 MNHEY and CDR2 SMNVEV (reference sequence). With V trimmed by 7 bases and J by 4 bases, 8 bases remained unmatched. This CDR3 reads CASTPAGGITGELFF. CDR3 sequence (DNA): TGTGCCAGCACCCCAGCAGGGGGCATCACCGGGGAGCTGTTTTTT.

This chain connects TRBV6-5 to TRBJ2-7; D possibly uses TRBD1 or TRBD2 (5 bases each). Germline CDR1 and CDR2: MNHEY and SVGAGI. CDR3 size: 14 residues. Trimming stripped 8 bases from V and 2 bases from J, with 16 bases between. CDR3 nucleotides: TGTGCCAGCGGGTTTGTGGGGGAGACCTACGAGCAGTACTTC. Its translation is CASGFVGETYEQYF.

The chain employs TRBV5-1 and TRBJ1-4; no clear D. Germline V gene sequence: CDR1 SGHRS, CDR2 YFSETQ. CDR3 length: 15 residues. With 4 bases removed from V and 5 bases from J, the gap between germline ends came to 15 bases. CDR3 in DNA: TGCGCCAGCAGCCTCATGGGTTGGTTCAATGAAAAACTGTTTTTT. This sequence encodes CASSLMGWFNEKLFF.

The chain couples TRBV7-3 to TRBJ2-3; TRBD2 matches at 9 bases. CDR3 size: 15 residues. The ends lost 5 bases at V and 4 bases at J; junction bases unmatched: 7. The germline gives CDR1 SGHTA, CDR2 FQGTGA. The CDR3 bases are TGTGCCAGCAGCAAAAGGGGCGGGGGGGCAGATACGCAGTATTTT. Amino acid sequence: CASSKRGGGADTQYF. Full variable domain (rest looked up from reference TRBV7-3 and TRBJ2-3): GAGVSQTPSNKVTEKGKYVELRCDPISGHTALYWYRQSLGQGPEFLIYFQGTGAADDSGLPNDRFFAVRPEGSVSTLKIQRTERGDSAVYLCASSKRGGGADTQYFGPGTRLTVL.

The chain recombines TRBV6-5 with TRBJ2-7; no reliable D call. The CDR3 has 11 amino acids. The V end was cut by 10 bases, the J end by 0 bases, with 7 bases between. CDR1 and CDR2 from the germline V gene are MNHEY and SVGAGI. The CDR3 is CATLASYEQYF. In nucleotides, the CDR3 is TGTGCCACCCTCGCCTCCTACGAGCAGTACTTC.

This chain uses TRBV10-2 with TRBJ2-7, with 7 bases identical to TRBD1. The trim removed 3 bases at V and 7 bases at J, leaving 3 bases unmatched. The CDR3 is 12 amino acids. Germline V gene data show CDR1 as WSHSY and CDR2 as SAAADI. CDR3 nucleotides: TGCGCCAGCAGTGAACAGGGGCGGGAGCAGTACTTC. This gives the protein CASSEQGREQYF.

The rearrangement links TRBV28 to TRBJ2-7, with 8 bases aligning to TRBD1. The germline V gene encodes CDR1 MDHEN and CDR2 SYDVKM. The junction had 10 bases not matched to a gene; V was cut back by 1 base and J by 2 bases. The CDR3 runs 17 residues. In nucleotides, the CDR3 is TGTGCCAGCAGTTTATTTCGCGGTCAGGGGGCCACCTACGAGCAGTACTTC. Its protein is CASSLFRGQGATYEQYF.

The chain carries TRBV2 and TRBJ2-4; D is possibly TRBD1 or TRBD2 (6 bases each). CDR3 length: 16 residues. V was cut by 2 bases and J by 1 base, with 12 bases left in between. Germline V gives CDR1 SNHLY, CDR2 FYNNEI. CDR3: CASSEPGAVAKNIQYF. CDR3 in DNA: TGTGCCAGCAGTGAACCGGGGGCCGTGGCCAAAAACATTCAGTACTTC.

The V call is TRBV27, the J call TRBJ1-5; D remains ambiguous. The CDR3 has 12 amino acids. V was trimmed by 1 base and J by 7 bases, leaving 5 bases between them. The V gene's germline CDR1 is MNHEY and CDR2 SMNVEV (reference sequence). The CDR3 DNA sequence: TGTGCCAGCAGTTTATTGGGCCAGCCCCAGCATTTT. Protein sequence: CASSLLGQPQHF.